One sample yielded the 28 T cell receptor beta chains listed below, sequenced in a study of blood T cells in healthy people across ages. Combining a sample-barcoded 5' primer with a J-beta primer mix, a second PCR ran for roughly 7 to 11 cycles. MiXCR, run by TCRdb on the 5' RACE reads, gives a single entry per CDR3 protein. The sample lists approximately 1.5 million distinct CDR3 sequences; about 35% were seen once. Input material: blood. These receptors were collected from a woman under 40 in good health.

The chain has TRBV9 and TRBJ2-7, with D maybe TRBD2 (6 bases). V was trimmed by 2 bases and J by 6 bases, leaving 18 bases between them. Germline loops: CDR1 SGDLS, CDR2 YYNGEE. This CDR3 region has 15 residues. This chain's CDR3 is CASSVNQRVGAEQYF. The CDR3 region has the DNA TGTGCCAGCAGCGTCAACCAGCGGGTCGGGGCCGAGCAGTACTTC.

This clonotype was seen a single time. Its ends do not fully match the called genes, so a read error is possible. The CDR3: CAGSPGQGTEPQHF. Here the CDR3 DNA reads TGTGCCGGCAGCCCGGGACAGGGAACGGAGCCCCAGCATTTT. This sequence joins TRBV5-5 and TRBJ1-5; TRBD1 matches 9 bases. CDR1 and CDR2 from the germline V gene are SGHKS and YYEKEE (reference sequence). CDR3 length equals 14 residues.

CDR3 protein: CASSPHRTGGLETQYF. Here the CDR3 DNA reads TGTGCCAGCAGCCCCCACCGGACAGGGGGACTAGAGACCCAGTACTTC. The chain combines TRBV27 with TRBJ2-5; 10 nucleotides align to TRBD1. Germline assignment: CDR1 MNHEY and CDR2 SMNVEV (reference sequence). The CDR3 loop spans 16 amino acids. Unmatched junction bases numbered 11, after V lost 6 bases and J lost 4 bases.

This clonotype showed up just a few times. The chain joins TRBV30 to TRBJ1-6; no clear D gene. Germline V gene lookup returns CDR1 GTSNPN and CDR2 SVGIG (reference sequence). This CDR3 has 13 residues. The V and J ends lost 3 bases and 9 bases respectively, with 12 bases between them. CDR3 amino acids: CAWRPKGVSPLHF. CDR3 sequence (DNA): TGTGCCTGGAGACCCAAAGGAGTTTCACCCCTCCACTTT.

This rearrangement joins TRBV11-2 to TRBJ2-7, with 10 bases that match TRBD1. Per the germline V gene, CDR1 is SGHAT and CDR2 is FQNNGV. The CDR3 runs to 15 residues. J gave up 4 bases and V 4 bases, and 7 bases lay outside the gene matches. The CDR3 reads CASSSDRGLIYEQYF. The CDR3 bases are TGTGCCAGCAGCTCGGACAGGGGGTTAATATACGAGCAGTACTTC.

This clonotype has a count of ten or more. The J gene is TRBJ2-1, the V gene TRBV27; 12 nucleotides line up with TRBD2. The CDR3 spans 19 residues. Germline V gene data show CDR1 as MNHEY and CDR2 as SMNVEV (reference sequence). Trimming at V came to 9 bases and at J to 6 bases, leaving 21 bases not matched to a gene. The CDR3 region is CASNFLGGLAGKKGNEQFF. The DNA of the CDR3 is TGTGCCAGTAACTTTCTGGGTGGACTAGCGGGGAAGAAAGGCAATGAGCAGTTCTTC.

This chain joins TRBV7-9 and TRBJ2-7; D may match TRBD1 or TRBD2 (5 bases each). V was pared by 1 base and J by 0 bases, with 13 bases between. This CDR3 has 16 amino acids. CDR1 is SEHNR, CDR2 FQNEAQ, per germline (reference sequence). The CDR3 nucleotides read TGTGCCAGCAGCTTAGGAGGGGAGTCCCTCTCCTACGAGCAGTACTTC. Residues: CASSLGGESLSYEQYF.

This clonotype was found a few times. As DNA, the CDR3 is TGTGCCAGCAGCCAAGTAAACGCCGAGCAGTACTTC. Translating gives CASSQVNAEQYF. J is TRBJ2-7 and V is TRBV3-1; D is uncertain. The CDR3 totals 12 residues. Germline CDR1 is LGHDT and CDR2 is YNNKEL (reference sequence). V lost 1 base, J lost 6 bases, and 7 bases lay in between.

This clonotype was seen a handful of times. J is TRBJ1-2 and V is TRBV10-2, with 8 bases fitting TRBD1. Trimming at V came to 6 bases and at J to 4 bases, leaving 10 bases not matched to a gene. The CDR3 covers 15 residues. CDR1 WSHSY and CDR2 SAAADI come from the germline V gene. In DNA form, the CDR3 reads TGCGCCAGCAGGGTTGGACAGGGAGGAATCTATGGCTACACCTTC. Its translation: CASRVGQGGIYGYTF.

The V gene is TRBV6-5, the J gene TRBJ1-1; 7 bases are shared with TRBD1. The CDR3 extends over 14 amino acids. Germline assignment: CDR1 MNHEY and CDR2 SVGAGI. V lost 5 bases to trimming and J lost 5 bases; unmatched junction nucleotides: 8. CDR3 coding DNA: TGTGCCAGCAGTAGGGGGGACAGCCGGACTGAAGCTTTCTTT. Its translation: CASSRGDSRTEAFF.

About this clonotype itself: The CDR3 does not close with the conserved phenylalanine or tryptophan, likely indicating a read error. The chain uses TRBV27 and TRBJ2-4; a weak D match, TRBD1 (6 bases). The J call is doubtful: the DNA matches TRBJ2-7 better. Per germline, CDR1 MNHEY and CDR2 SMNVEV (reference sequence). This CDR3 has 14 amino acids. This chain's CDR3 is CASSSWQGPYEQYL. CDR3 coding DNA: TGTGCCAGCTCCTCTTGGCAGGGGCCCTACGAGCAGTACCTC.

This clonotype was counted only a few times. The gene calls are TRBV7-2 and TRBJ1-4; D unresolved. The CDR3 extends over 16 amino acids. Germline loops: CDR1 SGHTA, CDR2 FQGNSA. The V gene lost 0 bases and the J gene lost 0 bases, with 8 bases spanning the gap. The CDR3 spells CASSLAPTSTNEKLFF. The CDR3 DNA reads TGTGCCAGCAGCTTAGCACCCACGTCAACTAATGAAAAACTGTTTTTT. Full variable domain (outside the CDR3, taken from reference TRBV7-2 and TRBJ1-4): GAGVSQSPSNKVTEKGKDVELRCDPISGHTALYWYRQSLGQGLEFLIYFQGNSAPDKSGLPSDRFSAERTGGSVSTLTIQRTQQEDSAVYLCASSLAPTSTNEKLFFGSGTQLSVL.

The V call is TRBV7-9, the J call TRBJ1-2; D unclear. V lost 6 bases and J lost 12, with 5 bases in between. CDR3 length: 8 amino acids. The germline gives CDR1 SEHNR, CDR2 FQNEAQ (reference sequence). The CDR3 DNA reads as TGTGCCAGCAGTCCGGACACCTTC. Its translation is CASSPDTF. Based on the CDR3 plus reference TRBV7-9 and TRBJ1-2, the full variable domain is DTGVSQNPRHKITKRGQNVTFRCDPISEHNRLYWYRQTLGQGPEFLTYFQNEAQLEKSRLLSDRFSAERPKGSFSTLEIQRTEQGDSAMYLCASSPDTFGSGTRLTVV.

This clonotype was picked up a small number of times. This rearrangement joins TRBV7-3 to TRBJ2-7; perhaps TRBD1 as D (6 bases). Trimming removed 5 bases from V and 4 bases from J, with 12 bases in between. The CDR3 spans 13 residues. Germline V gene sequence: CDR1 SGHTA, CDR2 FQGTGA. The CDR3 spells CASSKDRTYEQYF. DNA for the CDR3: TGTGCCAGCAGCAAGGACAGAACATACGAGCAGTACTTC.

This clonotype was seen a handful of times. The chain joins TRBV7-2 to TRBJ2-1, with 12 bases aligning to TRBD1. The CDR3 runs to 16 residues. Germline trimming cut 4 bases from V and 5 bases from J; bases unmatched to any gene: 6. Looked up from germline, CDR1 is SGHTA and CDR2 is FQGNSA. The CDR3 spells CASSYGTGGPHNEQFF. The CDR3 DNA reads TGTGCCAGCAGCTACGGGACAGGGGGCCCCCACAATGAGCAGTTCTTC. Full variable domain (outside the CDR3, taken from reference TRBV7-2 and TRBJ2-1): GAGVSQSPSNKVTEKGKDVELRCDPISGHTALYWYRQSLGQGLEFLIYFQGNSAPDKSGLPSDRFSAERTGGSVSTLTIQRTQQEDSAVYLCASSYGTGGPHNEQFFGPGTRLTVL.

This clonotype occurred a few times. The rearrangement links TRBV7-8 to TRBJ2-5; TRBD1 matches at 9 bases. Germline-derived CDR1 and CDR2 are SGHVS and FQNEAQ. Trimming removed 4 bases from V and 5 bases from J; junction bases left unmatched: 17. The CDR3 has 18 amino acids. CDR3 region: CASSSDRGNPNRVETQYF. The CDR3 bases are TGTGCCAGCAGCTCCGACAGGGGGAACCCAAATAGGGTGGAGACCCAGTACTTC.

This clonotype appeared a few times. The chain employs TRBV25-1 and TRBJ2-1, with D perhaps given as TRBD1 or TRBD2 (6 bases each). The CDR3 sequence is 17 residues long. V lost 1 base, J lost 9 bases, and 22 bases lay in between. CDR1 and CDR2 (germline): MGHDK, SYGVNS. Here the CDR3 DNA reads TGTGCCAGCAGTGAATCTAGACCGATAGGGGGACTGAGTGAGCAGTTCTTC. Its translation is CASSESRPIGGLSEQFF. Supplemented by reference TRBV25-1 and TRBJ2-1, the full variable domain reads EADIYQTPRYLVIGTGKKITLECSQTMGHDKMYWYQQDPGMELHLIHYSYGVNSTEKGDLSSESTVSRIRTEHFPLTLESARPSHTSQYLCASSESRPIGGLSEQFFGPGTRLTVL.

This clonotype appeared a few times. The chain combines TRBV9 with TRBJ2-7, with 9 bases matching TRBD2. J gave up 6 bases and V 3 bases, and 7 bases lay outside the gene matches. CDR3 length equals 14 residues. CDR1 and CDR2 from the germline V gene are SGDLS and YYNGEE. Written as DNA, the CDR3 is TGTGCCAGCAGCGCCGGGACTAGCCTGACCGAGCAGTACTTC. Protein product: CASSAGTSLTEQYF. Supplemented by reference TRBV9 and TRBJ2-7, the full variable domain reads DSGVTQTPKHLITATGQRVTLRCSPRSGDLSVYWYQQSLDQGLQFLIQYYNGEERAKGNILERFSAQQFPDLHSELNLSSLELGDSALYFCASSAGTSLTEQYFGPGTRLTVT.

In this sample, this clonotype turned up a few times. The chain links TRBV20-1 to TRBJ1-2; D is unclear. The CDR3 runs 11 residues. Trimming pared 4 bases from V and 8 bases from J, leaving 11 bases between. Germline CDR1 is DFQATT and CDR2 is SNEGSKA (reference sequence). The CDR3 protein is CSATNSQGYTF. For the CDR3, the DNA is TGCAGTGCTACCAACTCACAGGGCTACACCTTC.

The chain has TRBV20-1 and TRBJ2-4; TRBD2 is a possible D gene (5 bases). Per germline, CDR1 DFQATT and CDR2 SNEGSKA (reference sequence). V shed 3 bases and J shed 7 bases, with 13 bases lying between them. CDR3 length: 13 amino acids. The CDR3 DNA is TGCAGTGCTAGTGCACCCGGAGGCAACATTCAGTACTTC. Its protein is CSASAPGGNIQYF.

The chain uses TRBV7-9 and TRBJ1-1; D ambiguous. The CDR3 covers 10 residues. V shed 5 bases and J shed 7 bases, with 5 bases lying between them. Germline CDR1 is SEHNR and CDR2 is FQNEAQ (reference sequence). The DNA of the CDR3 is TGTGCCAGCAGCCCGATTGAAGCTTTCTTT. This translates into CASSPIEAFF.

This clonotype was seen a few times. This chain uses TRBV18 with TRBJ1-6; the D gene is possibly TRBD1 (5 bases). The CDR3 covers 13 residues. Trimming removed 5 bases at V and 9 bases at J, with 11 bases between. The germline CDR1 and CDR2 sequences are KGHSH and LQKENI. Here the CDR3 reads CASSVGTISPLHF. CDR3 nucleotide sequence: TGTGCCAGCTCAGTAGGGACTATTTCACCCCTCCACTTT.

This chain joins TRBV12-3 or TRBV12-4 and TRBJ2-5; 11 bases line up with TRBD2. The V gene end was trimmed by 3 bases and the J gene end by 5 bases; junction bases not matched to a gene: 2. The CDR3 totals 14 residues. CDR3 sequence: CASSLRTSGETQYF. The CDR3 DNA reads TGTGCCAGCAGTTTGAGGACTAGCGGGGAGACCCAGTACTTC.

This clonotype has just a few counts. CDR3 amino acids: CASRRAGTAYEQYF. CDR3 bases: TGTGCCAGCAGACGCGCCGGGACAGCTTACGAGCAGTACTTC. The chain has TRBV28 and TRBJ2-7; the match to TRBD1 covers 7 bases. With V trimmed by 6 bases and J by 4 bases, 9 bases remained unmatched. Germline lookup yields CDR1 MDHEN and CDR2 SYDVKM. The CDR3 contains 14 residues.

This chain joins TRBV9 and TRBJ1-1, with 9 bases identical to TRBD1. With 3 bases clipped from V and 4 bases from J, the junction kept 13 bases outside the gene matches. The CDR3 loop spans 17 amino acids. Germline V lookup: CDR1 SGDLS, CDR2 YYNGEE. The CDR3 nucleotides are TGTGCCAGCAGCGCAAAGGACAGGGGATTAGGGAGCACTGAAGCTTTCTTT. Amino acids: CASSAKDRGLGSTEAFF.

CDR3 sequence (DNA): TGTGCCAGCAGTGAAGGGACAGGGATCTACGAGCAGTACTTC. Translated, it gives CASSEGTGIYEQYF. The genes are TRBV6-1 and TRBJ2-5; 8 bases fit TRBD1. The DNA end is more similar to TRBJ2-7, so the J call may be wrong. Germline V lookup: CDR1 MNHNS, CDR2 SASEGT. The CDR3 is 14 amino acids.

The chain uses TRBV29-1 and TRBJ1-2; tentative D call: TRBD1 (6 bases). The ends were cut back, 4 bases at V and 2 bases at J, with 14 bases in the middle. CDR1 and CDR2 from the germline V gene are SQVTM and ANQGSEA. The CDR3 has 14 amino acids. The CDR3 region is CSVGGRTENYGYTF. CDR3 in DNA: TGCAGCGTTGGGGGGCGGACGGAGAACTATGGCTACACCTTC.

The J gene is TRBJ2-3, the V gene TRBV5-4; D is perhaps TRBD1 or TRBD2 (5 bases each). V lost 7 bases and J lost 6, with 27 bases in between. CDR3 length: 17 amino acids. Looked up from germline, CDR1 is SGHNT and CDR2 is YYREEE (reference sequence). The CDR3 loop reads CASYNKKQGGRGDTQYF. The CDR3 DNA follows: TGTGCCAGCTATAATAAAAAGCAGGGCGGAAGAGGGGATACGCAGTATTTT.